This passage covers 11 T cell receptor beta chains from one sample sequenced in a study of CD8 T cells in Susac syndrome. An amount of RNA that ranged from about 0.45 to 1 ug was reverse transcribed with random hexamers. TCRdb redid the calling of the immunoSEQ multiplex PCR reads with MiXCR, one entry per CDR3 protein. This table holds approximately 200,000 distinct CDR3 sequences, under 97% found once. Material for sequencing was CD4+ T cells from PBMCs. These receptors were obtained from a human donor with multiple sclerosis.

This chain connects TRBV18 to TRBJ2-7, with unresolved D. V was trimmed by 2 bases and J by 1 base, leaving 12 bases between them. Germline V gives CDR1 KGHSH, CDR2 LQKENI. The CDR3 covers 15 residues. CDR3 in DNA: TGTGCCAGCTCACCAAGTAGTGGTCGGTCCTACGAGCAGTACTTC. Its translation: CASSPSSGRSYEQYF.

This clonotype appeared a single time. The CDR3 bases are TGTGCCAGTAGTATAGCTGGGGTCTCCTACGAGCAGTACTTC. Residues: CASSIAGVSYEQYF. V usage is TRBV19 and J usage is TRBJ2-7; D remains unclear. The V end was cut by 1 base, the J end by 0 bases, with 7 bases between. Germline-derived CDR1 and CDR2 are LNHDA and SQIVND (reference sequence). The length of the CDR3 is 14 residues.

The chain couples TRBV19 to TRBJ2-2; no clear D. V was trimmed by 5 bases and J by 0 bases, leaving 4 bases between them. The CDR3 is 13 residues long. Per germline, CDR1 LNHDA and CDR2 SQIVND (reference sequence). CDR3 protein: CASSSTNTGELFF. The CDR3 DNA follows: TGTGCCAGTAGTTCCACGAACACCGGGGAGCTGTTTTTT.

The J gene is TRBJ2-1, the V gene TRBV29-1, with 15 bases matching TRBD2. With V trimmed by 3 bases and J by 8 bases, 5 bases remained unmatched. CDR3 length: 15 amino acids. Germline CDR1 reads SQVTM; CDR2 reads ANQGSEA. The CDR3 DNA reads as TGCAGCGTTGATGGGACTAGCGGGGGGCACCATGAGCAGTTCTTC. This encodes CSVDGTSGGHHEQFF.

This clonotype was picked up one time. This chain uses TRBV12-5 with TRBJ2-2; a possible D gene is TRBD1 (5 bases). The CDR3 has 17 amino acids. Germline assignment: CDR1 LGHNT and CDR2 FRNRAP. Between the trimmed V and J ends, which lost 5 bases and 2 bases, there was a span of 18 bases. The CDR3 reads CASGPDPRQTNTGELFF. The DNA of the CDR3 is TGTGCTAGTGGTCCGGACCCTAGACAGACCAACACCGGGGAGCTGTTTTTT. Full variable domain (remainder filled in from reference TRBV12-5 and TRBJ2-2): DARVTQTPRHKVTEMGQEVTMRCQPILGHNTVFWYRQTMMQGLELLAYFRNRAPLDDSGMPKDRFSAEMPDATLATLKIQPSEPRDSAVYFCASGPDPRQTNTGELFFGEGSRLTVL.

This chain uses TRBV3-1 with TRBJ2-1, with D perhaps being TRBD1 or TRBD2 (5 bases each). Germline values: CDR1 LGHDT, CDR2 YNNKEL (reference sequence). Trimming took off 0 bases at V and 6 bases at J, with 27 bases between the two ends. The CDR3 extends over 20 amino acids. The CDR3 sequence: CASSQDGTPGGAARGNEQFF. The CDR3 nucleotides read TGTGCCAGCAGCCAAGATGGGACCCCTGGGGGAGCCGCGAGGGGCAATGAGCAGTTCTTC.

This sequence joins TRBV20-1 and TRBJ1-6; D is uncertain. The CDR3 length is 12 residues. Germline values: CDR1 DFQATT, CDR2 SNEGSKA (reference sequence). Trimming left V 2 bases short and J 6 bases short, with 5 bases between. CDR3 nucleotide sequence: TGCAGTGCTAGAAGGGCTAATTCACCCCTCCACTTT. It is translated as CSARRANSPLHF.

The chain has TRBV29-1 and TRBJ2-3; D ambiguous. The germline CDR1 and CDR2 sequences are SQVTM and ANQGSEA. Trimming pared 4 bases from V and 5 bases from J, leaving 10 bases between. The CDR3 sequence is 12 residues long. CDR3 amino acids: CSVGDGRDTQYF. Here the CDR3 DNA reads TGCAGCGTTGGCGACGGCCGAGATACGCAGTATTTT.

The DNA of the CDR3 is TGCAGCGCCGACCCGGGTGGGGAGACCCAGTACTTC. Its protein product is CSADPGGETQYF. The chain joins TRBV29-1 to TRBJ2-5, with D hard to call. Germline V CDR1 and CDR2: SQVTM, ANQGSEA. V lost 7 bases, J lost 5 bases, and 14 bases lay in between. The CDR3 runs 12 residues.

The chain carries TRBV6-2 or TRBV6-3 and TRBJ2-7; D is uncertain. CDR3 length: 14 amino acids. Trimming took off 4 bases at V and 7 bases at J, with 17 bases between the two ends. Germline assignment: CDR1 MNHEY and CDR2 SVGEGT. The CDR3 sequence: CASSFQSSLLEQYF. The CDR3 DNA follows: TGTGCCAGCAGTTTCCAGAGTTCCCTACTGGAGCAGTACTTC.

V and J are TRBV5-1 and TRBJ2-5; no definite D call. The CDR3 is made up of 14 amino acids. Deletions cut 8 bases from V and 3 bases from J, with 17 bases between. From germline, CDR1 is SGHRS and CDR2 YFSETQ. The CDR3 sequence is CASGPSLSEETQYF. CDR3 DNA: TGCGCCAGTGGACCTTCCCTTTCCGAAGAGACCCAGTACTTC.